Below, 30 T cell receptor beta chains from the same sample are listed, as sequenced in a study of T-cell reconstitution after alpha-beta-depleted transplantation in children. Library preparation (for TCRbeta) was performed with unique molecular identifiers. MiXCR, run by TCRdb on the PCR reads, gives a single entry per CDR3 protein. The data hold 200,000 to 300,000 distinct CDR3 sequences, with 7.5% to 9.5% observed a single time. Sample: PBMCs, mostly from graft donor cells, taken 180 days after TCRalphabeta/CD19-depleted stem cell transplant. These receptors were collected from a male patient younger than 18 who had a stem cell transplant for acute lymphoblastic leukemia, so the T cells may come from the graft donor.

This clonotype was seen only once. A clone one base away is much larger, so this may be a read error. This chain joins TRBV12-3 or TRBV12-4 and TRBJ2-1; the D gene is possibly TRBD2 (5 bases). The CDR3 length is 17 residues. As DNA, the CDR3 is TGTGCCTGCAGTTTAGCGCAAGTTTCTGGGTACTACAATGAGCAGTTCTTC. Translating it yields CACSLAQVSGYYNEQFF.

This clonotype was seen at least ten times. The CDR3 nucleotides read TGCAGTGCTATCGATCCCGTGGTCTACGAGCAGTACTTC. This encodes CSAIDPVVYEQYF. This chain uses TRBV20-1 with TRBJ2-7; D is unresolved. The CDR3 has 13 amino acids. Germline V gives CDR1 DFQATT, CDR2 SNEGSKA (reference sequence). V was cut by 4 bases and J by 3 bases, with 13 bases left in between.

This clonotype appeared many times. The gene calls are TRBV3-1 and TRBJ2-1; weak D call: TRBD2 (6 bases). This CDR3 is 15 amino acids long. Trimming removed 8 bases from V and 0 bases from J, with 14 bases in between. Germline CDR1 and CDR2: LGHDT and YNNKEL (reference sequence). This chain's CDR3 is CASGRDFSSYNEQFF. CDR3 bases: TGTGCCAGCGGAAGGGACTTTAGCTCCTACAATGAGCAGTTCTTC.

The chain links TRBV7-2 to TRBJ2-7; 10 nucleotides line up with TRBD2. The V gene end was trimmed by 0 bases and the J gene end by 3 bases; junction bases not matched to a gene: 2. Germline V gene lookup returns CDR1 SGHTA and CDR2 FQGNSA. The CDR3 covers 15 residues. CDR3 nucleotide sequence: TGTGCCAGCAGCTTAGCTACTAGCGGGGTCTACGAGCAGTACTTC. Amino acids: CASSLATSGVYEQYF.

J is TRBJ2-7 and V is TRBV15, with TRBD1 identical over 8 bases. The CDR3 consists of 15 residues. Losses at the gene ends were 4 bases for V and 0 bases for J; bases not matched to a gene: 5. Germline loops: CDR1 LNHNV, CDR2 YYDKDF (reference sequence). CDR3 sequence (DNA): TGTGCCACCAGCACCGGACAGGGCCTCTCCTACGAGCAGTACTTC. It is translated as CATSTGQGLSYEQYF.

This clonotype was observed at least ten times. This chain connects TRBV6-2 or TRBV6-3 to TRBJ2-7; 14 bases fit TRBD2. The germline CDR1 and CDR2 sequences are MNHEY and SVGEGT. The CDR3 is 16 amino acids. Trimming removed 5 bases from V and 6 bases from J; junction bases left unmatched: 9. CDR3 sequence: CASSRRLAGGPIEQYF. The CDR3 DNA is TGTGCCAGCAGTCGGCGACTAGCGGGAGGGCCTATCGAGCAGTACTTC.

This clonotype was observed many times. This rearrangement joins TRBV7-9 to TRBJ2-7, with D hard to call. The CDR3 is made up of 12 amino acids. CDR1 is SEHNR and CDR2 is FQNEAQ in the germline V gene (reference sequence). Trimming shortened V by 5 bases and J by 3 bases, and 8 bases separated the two germline ends. Here the CDR3 DNA reads TGTGCCAGCAGCCAACTCCTCTACGAGCAGTACTTC. It encodes CASSQLLYEQYF.

This clonotype was counted at least ten times. The chain joins TRBV28 to TRBJ1-2, with D uncertain. This CDR3 contains 12 residues. Germline CDR1 and CDR2: MDHEN and SYDVKM. V was shortened by 6 bases and J by 2 bases, with 7 bases between the two germline ends. The CDR3: CASSGMNYGYTF. The CDR3, as DNA: TGTGCCAGCAGCGGCATGAACTATGGCTACACCTTC.

This rearrangement joins TRBV5-1 to TRBJ2-2; no definite D call. Germline values: CDR1 SGHRS, CDR2 YFSETQ. V was clipped by 4 bases and J by 7 bases, with 14 bases between them. This CDR3 is built from 14 residues. The CDR3 DNA is TGCGCCAGCAGCCCGGATCCCCTGAGCGGGGAGCTGTTTTTT. Protein product: CASSPDPLSGELFF.

This clonotype was counted ten times or more. The chain carries TRBV4-3 and TRBJ2-7; TRBD1 matches 11 bases. Germline lookup yields CDR1 LGHNA and CDR2 YSLEER. The CDR3 runs to 16 residues. The V segment lost 0 bases and the J segment 3 bases; nucleotides outside the gene matches: 4. The CDR3 nucleotides are TGCGCCAGCAGCCAAGAGGGGACAGGGGGACTCTACGAGCAGTACTTC. This translates into CASSQEGTGGLYEQYF.

This clonotype was seen ten or more times. The rearrangement links TRBV25-1 to TRBJ2-2; D perhaps matches TRBD2 (5 bases). V was cut by 3 bases and J by 6 bases, with 14 bases left in between. This CDR3 has 15 amino acids. CDR1 MGHDK and CDR2 SYGVNS come from the germline V gene. As DNA, the CDR3 is TGTGCCAGCAGTGATCGGGATGTTGGGGCCGGGGAGCTGTTTTTT. It codes for CASSDRDVGAGELFF.

This clonotype was counted ten times or more. J is TRBJ1-2 and V is TRBV4-2, with 7 bases that match TRBD1. Germline V gene data show CDR1 as LGHNA and CDR2 as YNFKEQ. This CDR3 is built from 15 residues. V trimming: 2 bases; J trimming: 4 bases; junction bases outside the gene matches: 7. The CDR3 is CASSQTTGAGYGYTF. CDR3 DNA: TGTGCCAGCAGCCAAACAACAGGGGCGGGCTATGGCTACACCTTC.

Regarding this clonotype: Given a much more abundant clone one base away, this may be a read error. The V and J genes are TRBV7-2 and TRBJ2-1; the D gene is possibly TRBD1 (6 bases). The CDR3 totals 15 residues. CDR1 SGHTA and CDR2 FQGNSA come from the germline V gene. The CDR3 DNA follows: TGTGCCAGCAGCCCAACCTTCCAGGGGAACAATGACCAGTTCTTC. As protein: CASSPTFQGNNDQFF.

This clonotype was recorded many times. The V and J genes are TRBV12-3 or TRBV12-4 and TRBJ2-5; 7 nucleotides line up with TRBD2. The CDR3 loop spans 15 amino acids. The V segment lost 5 bases and the J segment 5 bases; nucleotides outside the gene matches: 11. CDR3 bases: TGTGCCAGCAGTCCCAAAGGTGGGGGGGGTGAGACCCAGTACTTC. It is translated as CASSPKGGGGETQYF.

This clonotype occurred many times. In DNA form, the CDR3 reads TGTGCCAGTAGTATAATACAGGGGGCCGGCACTGAAGCTTTCTTT. Protein sequence: CASSIIQGAGTEAFF. The chain employs TRBV19 and TRBJ1-1, with TRBD1 identical over 9 bases. V shed 2 bases and J 4 bases; nucleotides not matched to a gene: 5. Per the germline V gene, CDR1 is LNHDA and CDR2 is SQIVND (reference sequence). The CDR3 extends over 15 amino acids. Full variable domain (remainder filled in from reference TRBV19 and TRBJ1-1): DGGITQSPKYLFRKEGQNVTLSCEQNLNHDAMYWYRQDPGQGLRLIYYSQIVNDFQKGDIAEGYSVSREKKESFPLTVTSAQKNPTAFYLCASSIIQGAGTEAFFGQGTRLTVV.

This clonotype was observed at least ten times. This chain uses TRBV12-3 or TRBV12-4 with TRBJ1-2; 8 bases agree with TRBD1. The CDR3 extends over 13 amino acids. The J segment lost 8 bases and the V segment lost 6 bases, leaving 8 bases of the junction unmatched. CDR3 sequence (DNA): TGTGCCAGCAGCCCTGGACAGGGACACGGCTACACCTTC. Its protein product is CASSPGQGHGYTF.

This clonotype appeared many times. The chain has TRBV20-1 and TRBJ2-7, with 12 positions matching TRBD2. Germline-derived CDR1 and CDR2 are DFQATT and SNEGSKA (reference sequence). The CDR3 sequence is 16 residues long. Unmatched junction bases numbered 11, after V lost 5 bases and J lost 3 bases. The CDR3 DNA reads TGCAGTGCTCCCCTGCCTCTAGCGGGGGGGCGCTACGAGCAGTACTTC. Its protein product is CSAPLPLAGGRYEQYF.

This clonotype was counted many times. This chain uses TRBV7-9 with TRBJ2-5, with D possibly TRBD1 on 7 matching bases. Trimming removed 6 bases from V and 5 bases from J, with 13 bases in between. The CDR3 covers 13 residues. Looked up from germline, CDR1 is SEHNR and CDR2 is FQNEAQ (reference sequence). The CDR3 sequence is CASRLQGRETQYF. The CDR3 nucleotides are TGTGCCAGCAGACTACAGGGGAGGGAGACCCAGTACTTC. Full variable domain (outside the CDR3, taken from reference TRBV7-9 and TRBJ2-5): DTGVSQNPRHKITKRGQNVTFRCDPISEHNRLYWYRQTLGQGPEFLTYFQNEAQLEKSRLLSDRFSAERPKGSFSTLEIQRTEQGDSAMYLCASRLQGRETQYFGPGTRLLVL.

This clonotype was detected ten times or more. This chain joins TRBV9 and TRBJ2-5, with 9 bases identical to TRBD1. The CDR3 is 14 amino acids. V gave up 3 bases and J gave up 7 bases; unmatched junction bases: 7. Germline CDR1 reads SGDLS; CDR2 reads YYNGEE. The CDR3: CASSAADRGSTQYF. DNA for the CDR3: TGTGCCAGCAGCGCAGCGGACAGGGGATCGACCCAGTACTTC.

This clonotype has at least ten counts. The chain employs TRBV12-3 or TRBV12-4 and TRBJ2-3; 10 nucleotides align to TRBD2. This CDR3 spans 15 amino acids. The V and J ends lost 6 bases and 2 bases, in that order; junction bases with no gene match: 5. DNA of the CDR3: TGTGCCAGCAGCTACGGACTAGCGGACACAGATACGCAGTATTTT. It is translated as CASSYGLADTDTQYF.

The rearrangement joins TRBV27 to TRBJ1-1, with D maybe TRBD1 (5 bases). Trimming pared 6 bases from V and 4 bases from J, leaving 18 bases between. The CDR3 runs to 15 residues. In germline, CDR1 is MNHEY, CDR2 SMNVEV (reference sequence). Written as DNA, the CDR3 is TGTGCCAGCAGACCCGGGACTACCCGGGGCACTGAAGCTTTCTTT. It is translated as CASRPGTTRGTEAFF.

J is TRBJ1-2 and V is TRBV7-9; D remains ambiguous. The CDR3 runs 14 residues. The germline gives CDR1 SEHNR, CDR2 FQNEAQ (reference sequence). V was pared by 1 base and J by 4 bases, with 10 bases between. CDR3 sequence reads: CASSLDGSPYGYTF. CDR3 in DNA: TGTGCCAGCAGCTTAGACGGTTCGCCCTATGGCTACACCTTC.

This clonotype was seen at least ten times. The V call is TRBV20-1, the J call TRBJ2-2; D gene unclear. The CDR3 has 13 residues. Trimming shortened V by 7 bases and J by 5 bases, and 14 bases separated the two germline ends. Germline loops: CDR1 DFQATT, CDR2 SNEGSKA (reference sequence). CDR3 nucleotides: TGCAGTGTTAATCGAGGCTGGACCGGGGAGCTGTTTTTT. It encodes CSVNRGWTGELFF.

This clonotype was observed a few times. The V gene is TRBV7-6, the J gene TRBJ2-1; D unclear. The V gene lost 2 bases and the J gene lost 4 bases, with 12 bases spanning the gap. The CDR3 has 15 amino acids. Germline CDR1 and CDR2: SGHVS and FNYEAQ. The DNA for the CDR3 is TGTGCCAGCAGCTTATGGACGGGCGATTACAATGAGCAGTTCTTC. It yields the protein CASSLWTGDYNEQFF.

This clonotype was counted ten times or more. The rearrangement uses TRBV4-3 and TRBJ2-7, with 11 bases that match TRBD2. The V gene's germline CDR1 is LGHNA and CDR2 YSLEER. This CDR3 is built from 18 residues. V shed 4 bases, J shed 0 bases, and the junction held 11 bases outside the gene matches. CDR3 protein: CASSLNLAGGPSSYEQYF. CDR3 sequence (DNA): TGCGCCAGCAGCCTTAATCTAGCGGGGGGCCCTAGCTCCTACGAGCAGTACTTC.

This clonotype appeared a few times. The chain employs TRBV11-2 and TRBJ2-2; 10 bases fit TRBD2. V dropped 7 bases and J dropped 6; count of bases not matched to a gene: 23. Germline-derived CDR1 and CDR2 are SGHAT and FQNNGV. CDR3 size: 20 residues. CDR3 nucleotides: TGTGCCAGCACCACCCTCCCTGGAGCGAGCGGGGGGGTTGGTTCCGGGGAGCTGTTTTTT. This codes for CASTTLPGASGGVGSGELFF.

This clonotype was seen repeatedly, ten times or more. V gene TRBV6-2 or TRBV6-3 combines with J gene TRBJ2-7, with TRBD2 matching over 9 bases. V shed 5 bases and J 3 bases; nucleotides not matched to a gene: 14. The CDR3 length is 17 residues. CDR1 is MNHEY and CDR2 is SVGEGT in the germline V gene. Written as DNA, the CDR3 is TGTGCCAGCAGTCCTCACCAGGGGCTAGCGGGACTCTACGAGCAGTACTTC. The encoded protein is CASSPHQGLAGLYEQYF.

The sample holds many counts of this clonotype. The chain combines TRBV7-2 with TRBJ2-1; 7 nucleotides agree with TRBD1. Per the germline V gene, CDR1 is SGHTA and CDR2 is FQGNSA. This CDR3 has 16 residues. V was pared by 5 bases and J by 2 bases, with 9 bases of the junction left unmatched. The CDR3 DNA sequence: TGTGCCAGCAGCGCCCGAGACAGGGACCCCTACAATGAGCAGTTCTTC. The encoded protein is CASSARDRDPYNEQFF.

This clonotype came up many times. This chain connects TRBV28 to TRBJ2-5; D is uncertain. V shed 2 bases and J shed 0 bases, with 10 bases lying between them. The germline V gene encodes CDR1 MDHEN and CDR2 SYDVKM. The CDR3 runs to 15 residues. The CDR3 sequence is CASSLGSPYQETQYF. The CDR3 nucleotides are TGTGCCAGCAGTTTAGGATCACCGTACCAAGAGACCCAGTACTTC. Using reference TRBV28 and TRBJ2-5 for the parts outside the CDR3, the full variable domain is DVKVTQSSRYLVKRTGEKVFLECVQDMDHENMFWYRQDPGLGLRLIYFSYDVKMKEKGDIPEGYSVSREKKERFSLILESASTNQTSMYLCASSLGSPYQETQYFGPGTRLLVL.

This clonotype was seen repeatedly, ten times or more. The V and J genes are TRBV21-1 and TRBJ1-1. TRBV21-1 corresponds to a pseudogene. The CDR3 consists of 11 residues. The CDR3 nucleotides are TGTGCCAGCAGCCGGGACAGCGGGGCTTTCTTT. Translation: CASSRDSGAFF.